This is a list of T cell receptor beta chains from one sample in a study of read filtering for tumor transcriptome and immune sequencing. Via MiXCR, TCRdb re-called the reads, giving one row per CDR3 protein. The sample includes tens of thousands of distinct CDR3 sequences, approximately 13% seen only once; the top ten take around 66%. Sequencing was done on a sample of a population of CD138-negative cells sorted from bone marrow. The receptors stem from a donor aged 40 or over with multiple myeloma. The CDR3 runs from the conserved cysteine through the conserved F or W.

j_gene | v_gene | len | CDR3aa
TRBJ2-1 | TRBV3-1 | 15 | CASSQASGSWEEQFF
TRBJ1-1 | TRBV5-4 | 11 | CASSFGVDAFF
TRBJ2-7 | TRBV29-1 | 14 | CSVEGQGPSYEQYF
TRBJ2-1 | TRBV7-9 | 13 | CASSLASYNEQFF
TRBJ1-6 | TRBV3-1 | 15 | CASSQGRTAASPLHF
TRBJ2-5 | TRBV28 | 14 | CASSLIGVQETQYF
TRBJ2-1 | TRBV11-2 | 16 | CASSLAGQGAYNEQFF
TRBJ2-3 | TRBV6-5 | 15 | CASSYSGTATDTQYF
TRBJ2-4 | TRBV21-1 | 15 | CASSKRVLAKNIQYF
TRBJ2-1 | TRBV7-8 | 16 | CASSSYVGSGYNEQFF
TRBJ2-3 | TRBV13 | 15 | CASSPSQATTDTQYF
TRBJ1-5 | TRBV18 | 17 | CASSPKPLWQGEQPQHF
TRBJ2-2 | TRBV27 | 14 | CASSSGQGFGELFF
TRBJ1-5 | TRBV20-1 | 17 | CSAREIPDVYSNQPQHF
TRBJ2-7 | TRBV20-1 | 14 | CSARPSGSPYEQYF
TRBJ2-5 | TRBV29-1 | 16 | CSADAGRGILRETQYF
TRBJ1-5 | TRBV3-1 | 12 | CASSQENQPQHF
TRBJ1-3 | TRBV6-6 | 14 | CASSPWGDLNTIYF
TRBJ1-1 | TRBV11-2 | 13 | CASSLQEDTEAFF
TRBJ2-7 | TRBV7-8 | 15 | CASSYPGLAPYEQYF
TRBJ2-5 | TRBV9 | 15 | CASSVGDGGQETQYF
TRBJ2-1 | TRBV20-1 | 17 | CSARPPSGSSSYNEQFF
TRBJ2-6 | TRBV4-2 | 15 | CASSQDKTGANVLTF
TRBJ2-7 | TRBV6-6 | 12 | CASSLTGDEQYF
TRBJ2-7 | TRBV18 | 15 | CASSPGTGERGEQYF
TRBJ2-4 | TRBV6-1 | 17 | CASSEARGMLAKNIQYF
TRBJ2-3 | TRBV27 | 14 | CASSFRAGTDTQYF
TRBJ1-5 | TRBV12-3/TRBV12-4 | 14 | CASSSRDGYQPQHF
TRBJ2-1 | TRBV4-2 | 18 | CASSQGGGTSGKYNEQFF
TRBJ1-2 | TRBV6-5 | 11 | CASRSGRGYTF
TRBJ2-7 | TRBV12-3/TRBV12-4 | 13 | CASSFLSRGEQYF
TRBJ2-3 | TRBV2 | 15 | CASRRRDSNTDTQYF
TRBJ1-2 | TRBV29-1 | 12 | CSVERRPYGYTF
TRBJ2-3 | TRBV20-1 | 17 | CSASPSGRAVPVDTQYF
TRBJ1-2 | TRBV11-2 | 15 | CASSFNWRTDSGYTF
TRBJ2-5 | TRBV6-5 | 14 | CASSPPGSKETQYF
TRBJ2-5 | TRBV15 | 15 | CATSREGDNQETQYF
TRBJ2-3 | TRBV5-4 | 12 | CASSPGGDTQYF